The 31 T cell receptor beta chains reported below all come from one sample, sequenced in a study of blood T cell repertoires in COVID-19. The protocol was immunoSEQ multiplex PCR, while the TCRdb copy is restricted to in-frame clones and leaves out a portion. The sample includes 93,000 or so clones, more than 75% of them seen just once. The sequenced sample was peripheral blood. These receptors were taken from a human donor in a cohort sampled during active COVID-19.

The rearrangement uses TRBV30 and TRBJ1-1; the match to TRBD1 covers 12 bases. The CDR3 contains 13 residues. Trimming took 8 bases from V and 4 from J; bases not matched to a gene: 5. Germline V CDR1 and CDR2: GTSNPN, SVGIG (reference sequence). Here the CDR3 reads CAREGQGATEAFF. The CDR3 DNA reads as TGTGCCCGAGAGGGACAGGGGGCCACTGAAGCTTTCTTT.

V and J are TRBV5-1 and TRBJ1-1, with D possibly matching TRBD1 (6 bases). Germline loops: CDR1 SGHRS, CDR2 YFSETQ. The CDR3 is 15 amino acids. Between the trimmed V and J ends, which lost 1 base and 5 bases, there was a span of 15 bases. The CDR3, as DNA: TGCGCCAGCAGCTTGCACTTAGCACAGGGAACTGAAGCTTTCTTT. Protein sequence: CASSLHLAQGTEAFF.

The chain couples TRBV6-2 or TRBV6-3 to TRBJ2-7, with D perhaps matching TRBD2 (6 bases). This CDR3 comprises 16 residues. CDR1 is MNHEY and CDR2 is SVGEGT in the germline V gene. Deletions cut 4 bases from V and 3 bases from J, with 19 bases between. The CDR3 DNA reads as TGTGCCAGCAGTTCCAGTGGGCGGGGAGGAGTCTACGAGCAGTACTTC. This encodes CASSSSGRGGVYEQYF.

The CDR3 sequence is CASSESLINQPQHF. The CDR3 DNA follows: TGTGCCAGCAGTGAATCCCTAATCAATCAGCCCCAGCATTTT. The V and J genes are TRBV25-1 and TRBJ1-5; D is unclear. The CDR3 loop spans 14 amino acids. The germline V gene encodes CDR1 MGHDK and CDR2 SYGVNS. With 1 base removed from V and 3 bases from J, the gap between germline ends came to 7 bases. The full variable domain, with the rest looked up from reference TRBV25-1 and TRBJ1-5, is EADIYQTPRYLVIGTGKKITLECSQTMGHDKMYWYQQDPGMELHLIHYSYGVNSTEKGDLSSESTVSRIRTEHFPLTLESARPSHTSQYLCASSESLINQPQHFGDGTRLSIL.

The CDR3 region is CASSYLQGAGKNIQYF. The DNA for the CDR3 is TGTGCCAGTAGCTACCTTCAGGGGGCTGGCAAAAACATTCAGTACTTC. V usage is TRBV19 and J usage is TRBJ2-4, with TRBD1 matching over 8 bases. Trimming cost V 6 bases and J 3 bases; bases outside gene matches: 10. The CDR3 runs 16 residues. The germline V gene encodes CDR1 LNHDA and CDR2 SQIVND (reference sequence).

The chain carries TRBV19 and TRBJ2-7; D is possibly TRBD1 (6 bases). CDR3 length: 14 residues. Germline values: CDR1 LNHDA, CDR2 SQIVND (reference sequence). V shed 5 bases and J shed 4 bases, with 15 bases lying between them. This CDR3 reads CASSETDGQYEQYF. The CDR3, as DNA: TGTGCCAGTAGTGAAACCGATGGACAGTACGAGCAGTACTTC.

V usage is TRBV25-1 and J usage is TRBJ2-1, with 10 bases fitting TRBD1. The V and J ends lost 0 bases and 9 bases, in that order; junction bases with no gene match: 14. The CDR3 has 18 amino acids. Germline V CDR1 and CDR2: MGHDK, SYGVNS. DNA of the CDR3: TGTGCCAGCAGTGAATACCGTCCTAGGACAGGGGGAGCAATTGAGCAGTTCTTC. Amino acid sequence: CASSEYRPRTGGAIEQFF.

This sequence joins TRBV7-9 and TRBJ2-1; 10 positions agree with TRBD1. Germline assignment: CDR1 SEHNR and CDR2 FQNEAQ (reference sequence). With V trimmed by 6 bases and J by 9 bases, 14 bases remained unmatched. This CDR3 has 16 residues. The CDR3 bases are TGTGCCAGCAGGGGGAATACGGGACAGGGGCAGGGTGAGCAGTTCTTC. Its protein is CASRGNTGQGQGEQFF.

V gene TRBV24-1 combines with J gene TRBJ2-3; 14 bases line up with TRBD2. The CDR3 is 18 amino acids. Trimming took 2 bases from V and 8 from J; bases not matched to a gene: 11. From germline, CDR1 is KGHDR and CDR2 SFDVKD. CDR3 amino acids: CATSDSGLAGDTRATQYF. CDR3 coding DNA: TGTGCCACCAGTGATTCGGGACTAGCGGGGGATACACGGGCTACGCAGTATTTT.

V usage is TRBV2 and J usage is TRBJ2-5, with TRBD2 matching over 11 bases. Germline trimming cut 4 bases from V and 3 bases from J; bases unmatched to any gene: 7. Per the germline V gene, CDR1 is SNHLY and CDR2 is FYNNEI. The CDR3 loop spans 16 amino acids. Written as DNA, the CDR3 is TGTGCCAGCAGTGGGACCAGACTAGCGGGGAAAGAGACCCAGTACTTC. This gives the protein CASSGTRLAGKETQYF.

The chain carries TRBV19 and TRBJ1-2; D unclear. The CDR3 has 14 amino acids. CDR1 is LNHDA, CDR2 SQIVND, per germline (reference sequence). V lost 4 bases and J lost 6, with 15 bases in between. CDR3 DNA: TGTGCCAGTAGTAGGAGAGGCAGTTGGGATGGCTACACCTTC. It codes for CASSRRGSWDGYTF.

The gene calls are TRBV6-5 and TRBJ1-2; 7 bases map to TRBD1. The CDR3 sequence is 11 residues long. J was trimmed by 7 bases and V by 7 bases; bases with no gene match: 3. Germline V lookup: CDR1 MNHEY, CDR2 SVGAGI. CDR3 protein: CASIRGFGYTF. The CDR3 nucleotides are TGTGCCAGCATCAGGGGGTTTGGCTACACCTTC.

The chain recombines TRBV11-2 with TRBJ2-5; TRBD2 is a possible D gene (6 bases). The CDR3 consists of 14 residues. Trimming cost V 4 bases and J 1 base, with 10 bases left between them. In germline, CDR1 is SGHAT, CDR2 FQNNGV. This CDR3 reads CASSSRGPQETQYF. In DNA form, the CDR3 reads TGTGCCAGCAGCTCGCGGGGCCCCCAAGAGACCCAGTACTTC.

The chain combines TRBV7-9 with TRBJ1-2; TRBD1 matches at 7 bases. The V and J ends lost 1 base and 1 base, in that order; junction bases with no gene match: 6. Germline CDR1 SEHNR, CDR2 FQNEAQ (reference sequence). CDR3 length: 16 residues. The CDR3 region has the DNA TGTGCCAGCAGCTTAGGTCCAGGGGGATTTAACTATGGCTACACCTTC. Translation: CASSLGPGGFNYGYTF.

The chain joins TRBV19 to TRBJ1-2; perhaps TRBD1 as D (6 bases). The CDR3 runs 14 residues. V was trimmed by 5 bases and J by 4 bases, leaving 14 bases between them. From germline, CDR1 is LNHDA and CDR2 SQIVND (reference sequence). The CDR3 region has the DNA TGTGCCAGTAGTCCACAGGGTGTTCGCTATGGCTACACCTTC. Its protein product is CASSPQGVRYGYTF.

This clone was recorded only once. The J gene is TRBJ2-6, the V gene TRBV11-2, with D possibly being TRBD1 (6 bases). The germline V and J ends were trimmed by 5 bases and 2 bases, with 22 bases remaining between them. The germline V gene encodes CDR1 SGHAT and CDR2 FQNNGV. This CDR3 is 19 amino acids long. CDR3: CASSTAAGVILAGANVLTF. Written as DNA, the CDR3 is TGTGCCAGCAGCACAGCCGCAGGGGTAATTCTGGCTGGGGCCAACGTCCTGACTTTC. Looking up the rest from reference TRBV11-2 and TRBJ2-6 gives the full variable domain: EAGVAQSPRYKIIEKRQSVAFWCNPISGHATLYWYQQILGQGPKLLIQFQNNGVVDDSQLPKDRFSAERLKGVDSTLKIQPAKLEDSAVYLCASSTAAGVILAGANVLTFGAGSRLTVL.

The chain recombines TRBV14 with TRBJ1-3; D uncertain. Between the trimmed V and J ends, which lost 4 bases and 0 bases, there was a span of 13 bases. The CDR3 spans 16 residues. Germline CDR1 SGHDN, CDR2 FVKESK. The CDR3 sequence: CASSPRVGSSGNTIYF. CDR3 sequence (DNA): TGTGCCAGCAGCCCCCGCGTAGGGAGCTCTGGAAACACCATATATTTT.

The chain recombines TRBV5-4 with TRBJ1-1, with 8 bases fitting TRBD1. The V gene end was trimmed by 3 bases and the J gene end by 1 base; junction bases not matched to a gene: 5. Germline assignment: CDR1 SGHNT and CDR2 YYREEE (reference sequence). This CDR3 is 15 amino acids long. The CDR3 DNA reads TGTGCCAGCAGCTGGGGGACAGGAAGGAACACTGAAGCTTTCTTT. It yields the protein CASSWGTGRNTEAFF. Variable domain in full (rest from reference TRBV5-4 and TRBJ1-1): ETGVTQSPTHLIKTRGQQVTLRCSSQSGHNTVSWYQQALGQGPQFIFQYYREEENGRGNFPPRFSGLQFPNYSSELNVNALELDDSALYLCASSWGTGRNTEAFFGQGTRLTVV.

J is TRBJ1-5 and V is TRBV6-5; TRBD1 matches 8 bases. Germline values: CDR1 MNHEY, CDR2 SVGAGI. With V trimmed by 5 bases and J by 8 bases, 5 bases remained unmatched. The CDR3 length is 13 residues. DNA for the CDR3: TGTGCCAGCAGTCTAACAGGGGGAGAGCCCCAGCATTTT. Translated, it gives CASSLTGGEPQHF.

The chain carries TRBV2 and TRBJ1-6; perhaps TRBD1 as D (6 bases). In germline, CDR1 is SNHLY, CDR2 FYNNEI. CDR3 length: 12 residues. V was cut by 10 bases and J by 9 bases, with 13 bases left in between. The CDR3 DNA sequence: TGTGCCAAACAGGGAGGGAGTTCACCCCTCCACTTT. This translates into CAKQGGSSPLHF.

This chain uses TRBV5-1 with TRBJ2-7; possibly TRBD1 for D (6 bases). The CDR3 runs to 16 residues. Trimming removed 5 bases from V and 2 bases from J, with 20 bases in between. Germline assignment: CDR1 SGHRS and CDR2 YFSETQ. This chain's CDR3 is CASRRSSGAGTYEQYF. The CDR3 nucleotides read TGCGCCAGCAGACGCTCTTCAGGGGCGGGCACCTACGAGCAGTACTTC. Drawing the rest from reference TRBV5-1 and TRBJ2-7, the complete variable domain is KAGVTQTPRYLIKTRGQQVTLSCSPISGHRSVSWYQQTPGQGLQFLFEYFSETQRNKGNFPGRFSGRQFSNSRSEMNVSTLELGDSALYLCASRRSSGAGTYEQYFGPGTRLTVT.

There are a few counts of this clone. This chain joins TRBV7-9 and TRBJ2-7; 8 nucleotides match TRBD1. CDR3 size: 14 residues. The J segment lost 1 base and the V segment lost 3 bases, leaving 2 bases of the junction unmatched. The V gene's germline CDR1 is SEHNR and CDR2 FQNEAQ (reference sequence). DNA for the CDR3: TGTGCCAGCAGCTTCGACAGGGGTTCCTACGAGCAGTACTTC. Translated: CASSFDRGSYEQYF.

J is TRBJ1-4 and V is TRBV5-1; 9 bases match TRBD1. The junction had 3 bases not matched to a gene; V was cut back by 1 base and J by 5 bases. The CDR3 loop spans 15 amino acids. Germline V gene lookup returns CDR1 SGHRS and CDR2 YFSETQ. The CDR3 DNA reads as TGCGCCAGCAGCTTGTGGGGGACAGGGAATGAAAAACTGTTTTTT. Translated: CASSLWGTGNEKLFF.

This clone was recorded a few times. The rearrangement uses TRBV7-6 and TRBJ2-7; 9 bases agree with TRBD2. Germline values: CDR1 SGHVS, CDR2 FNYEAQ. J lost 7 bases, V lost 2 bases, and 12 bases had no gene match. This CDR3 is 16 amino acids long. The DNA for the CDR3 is TGTGCCAGCAGCTTACCCCTTAGCGGGGGACGTAAAGAGCAGTACTTC. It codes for CASSLPLSGGRKEQYF.

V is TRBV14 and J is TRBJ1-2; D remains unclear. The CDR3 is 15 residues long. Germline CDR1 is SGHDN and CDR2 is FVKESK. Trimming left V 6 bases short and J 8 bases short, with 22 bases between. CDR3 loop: CASSPTTTSAMGYTF. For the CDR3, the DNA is TGTGCCAGCAGTCCTACCACGACATCCGCCATGGGCTACACCTTC.

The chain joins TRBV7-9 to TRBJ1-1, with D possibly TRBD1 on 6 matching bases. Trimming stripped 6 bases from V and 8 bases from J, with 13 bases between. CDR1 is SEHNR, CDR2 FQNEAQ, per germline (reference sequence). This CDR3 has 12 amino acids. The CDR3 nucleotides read TGTGCCAGCAGGCCACAGGGAGCCGAAGCTTTCTTT. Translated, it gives CASRPQGAEAFF. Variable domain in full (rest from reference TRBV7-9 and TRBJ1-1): DTGVSQNPRHKITKRGQNVTFRCDPISEHNRLYWYRQTLGQGPEFLTYFQNEAQLEKSRLLSDRFSAERPKGSFSTLEIQRTEQGDSAMYLCASRPQGAEAFFGQGTRLTVV.

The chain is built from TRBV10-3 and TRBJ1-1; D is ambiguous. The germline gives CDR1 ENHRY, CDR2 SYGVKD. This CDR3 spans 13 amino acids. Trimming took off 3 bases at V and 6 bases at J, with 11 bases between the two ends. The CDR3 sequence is CAISDRERAEAFF. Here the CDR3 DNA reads TGTGCCATCAGTGACCGGGAGAGGGCTGAAGCTTTCTTT.

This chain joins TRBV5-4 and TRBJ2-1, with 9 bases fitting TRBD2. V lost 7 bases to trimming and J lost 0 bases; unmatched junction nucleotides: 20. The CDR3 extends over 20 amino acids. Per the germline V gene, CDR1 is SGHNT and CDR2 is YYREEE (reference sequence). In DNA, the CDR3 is TGTGCCAGCTCGGTGGGGGATCCTAGCGGGGTCACCAACTCCTACAATGAGCAGTTCTTC. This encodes CASSVGDPSGVTNSYNEQFF.

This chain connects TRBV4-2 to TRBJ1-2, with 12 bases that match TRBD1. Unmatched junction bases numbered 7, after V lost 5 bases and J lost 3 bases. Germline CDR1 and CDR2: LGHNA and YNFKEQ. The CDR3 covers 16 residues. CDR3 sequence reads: CASSGRDRGHDYGYTF. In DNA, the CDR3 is TGTGCCAGCAGCGGACGGGACAGGGGGCATGACTATGGCTACACCTTC.

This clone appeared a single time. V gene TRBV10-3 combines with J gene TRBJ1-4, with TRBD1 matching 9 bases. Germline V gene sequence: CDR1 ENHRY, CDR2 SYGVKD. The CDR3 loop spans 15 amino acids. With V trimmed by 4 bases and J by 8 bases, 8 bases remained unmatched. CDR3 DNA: TGTGCCATCAGTGCCGCGGGACAGGGCGAGGAAAAACTGTTTTTT. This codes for CAISAAGQGEEKLFF.

In DNA form, the CDR3 reads TGCGCCAGCAGTTTAACGGCGGGGGGCTCCTACAATGAGCAGTTCTTC. Its protein product is CASSLTAGGSYNEQFF. V usage is TRBV5-1 and J usage is TRBJ2-1; 8 bases agree with TRBD2. The J segment lost 0 bases and the V segment lost 5 bases, leaving 7 bases of the junction unmatched. The CDR3 totals 16 residues. From germline, CDR1 is SGHRS and CDR2 YFSETQ.